This T cell receptor beta chain derives from a study of blood T cell repertoires in COVID-19. Study context: Acute and convalescent COVID-19 specimens originated in the United States, Italy and Spain.

Clones were sequenced by immunoSEQ multiplex PCR, and TCRdb holds only the in-frame ones, with some missing. The sample consists of roughly 140,000 clones, just over 85% of them appearing once. Germline V CDR1 and CDR2: LNHDA, SQIVND (reference sequence). V lost 5 bases and J lost 6, with 11 bases in between. The CDR3 sequence is 12 residues long. The genes are TRBV19 and TRBJ2-7; tentative D call: TRBD2 (6 bases). The sequenced material came from peripheral blood. This TCR was sampled from a man between 65 and 85 years old with acute or convalescent COVID-19. The CDR3: CASSSGTLEQYF. For the CDR3, the DNA is TGTGCCAGTAGTTCCGGGACTCTCGAGCAGTACTTC.